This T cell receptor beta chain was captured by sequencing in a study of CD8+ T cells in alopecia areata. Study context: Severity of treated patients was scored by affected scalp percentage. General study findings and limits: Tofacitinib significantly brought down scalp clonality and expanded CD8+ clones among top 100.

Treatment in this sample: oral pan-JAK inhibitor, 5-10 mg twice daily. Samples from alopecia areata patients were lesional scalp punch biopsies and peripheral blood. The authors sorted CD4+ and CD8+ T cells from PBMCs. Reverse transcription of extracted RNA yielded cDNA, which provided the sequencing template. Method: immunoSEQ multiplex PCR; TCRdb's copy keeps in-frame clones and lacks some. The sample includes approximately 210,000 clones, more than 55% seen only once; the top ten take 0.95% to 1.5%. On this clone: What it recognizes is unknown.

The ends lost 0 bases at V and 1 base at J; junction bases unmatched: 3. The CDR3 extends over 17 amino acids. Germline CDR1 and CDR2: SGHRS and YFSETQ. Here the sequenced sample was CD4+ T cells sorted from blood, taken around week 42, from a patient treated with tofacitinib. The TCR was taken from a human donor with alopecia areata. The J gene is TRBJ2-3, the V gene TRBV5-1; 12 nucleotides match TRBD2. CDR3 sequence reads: CASSLGLAGERTDTQYF. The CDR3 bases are TGCGCCAGCAGCTTGGGACTAGCGGGGGAACGCACAGATACGCAGTATTTT.